The rows below give T cell receptor beta chains drawn from one sample of a study of CD8 T cells in ankylosing spondylitis. From the 5' RACE reads, TCRdb called clonotypes with MiXCR, one entry per CDR3 protein. The sample contains 250,000 to 350,000 distinct CDR3 sequences, around 20% of which appear only once. The source material was blood, either unsorted or a sorted T cell fraction (not recorded which). The receptor source for this set is a male donor with ankylosing spondylitis or in good health (not recorded which). The CDR3 runs from the conserved cysteine through the conserved F or W. Each record gives: J gene, D gene, clone size, CDR3 length, V gene, CDR3 DNA, CDR3 protein. The D gene is left open where the match is weak. Part of the rows lack a size; the others show once, few, many or a class for expanded clones.

J gene: TRBJ2-2; D gene: NA; clone size: NA; CDR3 length: 15; V gene: TRBV27; CDR3 DNA: TGTGCCAGCAGTTTAAAGGGGGCGGGAGCCGGGGAGCTGTTTTTT; CDR3 protein: CASSLKGAGAGELFF
J gene: TRBJ2-5; D gene: TRBD1; clone size: NA; CDR3 length: 14; V gene: TRBV10-3; CDR3 DNA: TGTGCCATCAGTGATGGACAGGGACAAGAGACCCAGTACTTC; CDR3 protein: CAISDGQGQETQYF
J gene: TRBJ2-3; D gene: TRBD2; clone size: many; CDR3 length: 14; V gene: TRBV20-1; CDR3 DNA: TGCAGTGCCCCAGCGGGAGGGCACACAGATACGCAGTATTTT; CDR3 protein: CSAPAGGHTDTQYF
J gene: TRBJ1-2; D gene: TRBD1; clone size: NA; CDR3 length: 15; V gene: TRBV7-2; CDR3 DNA: TGTGCCAGCAGATGGTGGACAGGGCTTAACTATGGCTACACCTTC; CDR3 protein: CASRWWTGLNYGYTF
J gene: TRBJ1-4; D gene: TRBD1; clone size: few; CDR3 length: 16; V gene: TRBV4-2; CDR3 DNA: TGTGCCAGCAGCCAAGGGATGGACAGGGGGTCTGAAAAACTGTTTTTT; CDR3 protein: CASSQGMDRGSEKLFF
J gene: TRBJ2-1; D gene: NA; clone size: NA; CDR3 length: 15; V gene: TRBV5-1; CDR3 DNA: TGCGCCAGCAGCCACGGGACAGGCGGGGGTAATGAGCAGTTCTTC; CDR3 protein: CASSHGTGGGNEQFF
J gene: TRBJ2-1; D gene: NA; clone size: NA; CDR3 length: 15; V gene: TRBV7-9; CDR3 DNA: TGTGCCAGCAGCTTAGTGCTCCTCAGCCGTAATGAGCAGTTCTTC; CDR3 protein: CASSLVLLSRNEQFF
J gene: TRBJ2-3; D gene: NA; clone size: NA; CDR3 length: 15; V gene: TRBV28; CDR3 DNA: TGTGCCAGCACTCTGGCCTTTAAGAGTACAGCTACGCAGTATTTT; CDR3 protein: CASTLAFKSTATQYF
J gene: TRBJ1-5; D gene: NA; clone size: few; CDR3 length: 14; V gene: TRBV20-1; CDR3 DNA: TGCAGTGCTAGAGATTACAGGGCTAATCAGCCCCAGCATTTT; CDR3 protein: CSARDYRANQPQHF
J gene: TRBJ2-1; D gene: NA; clone size: many; CDR3 length: 13; V gene: TRBV5-1; CDR3 DNA: TGTGCCAGCAGTTTAGATTCCTACAATGAGCAGTTCTTC; CDR3 protein: CASSLDSYNEQFF
J gene: TRBJ1-5; D gene: NA; clone size: few; CDR3 length: 14; V gene: TRBV20-1; CDR3 DNA: TGCAGTGCTCCCCGGGCGAACCCTAATCAGCCCCAGCATTTT; CDR3 protein: CSAPRANPNQPQHF
J gene: TRBJ1-6; D gene: NA; clone size: NA; CDR3 length: 13; V gene: TRBV12-3/TRBV12-4; CDR3 DNA: TGTGCCAGCAGTTTGATTGGAGAATCACCCCTCCACTTT; CDR3 protein: CASSLIGESPLHF
J gene: TRBJ2-5; D gene: TRBD2; clone size: NA; CDR3 length: 15; V gene: TRBV27; CDR3 DNA: TGTGCCAGCAGCCAGAGCGGGGCATACCAGGAGACCCAGTACTTC; CDR3 protein: CASSQSGAYQETQYF
J gene: TRBJ2-3; D gene: NA; clone size: few; CDR3 length: 15; V gene: TRBV3-1; CDR3 DNA: TGTGCCAGCAGCCAAGACCGACTACGCACAGATACGCAGTATTTT; CDR3 protein: CASSQDRLRTDTQYF
J gene: TRBJ2-3; D gene: TRBD2; clone size: NA; CDR3 length: 19; V gene: TRBV5-6; CDR3 DNA: TGTGCCAGCAGCAAGGAAAGACTAGCGGGGGGTCCCGGCACAGATACGCAGTATTTT; CDR3 protein: CASSKERLAGGPGTDTQYF
J gene: TRBJ1-1; D gene: NA; clone size: many; CDR3 length: 13; V gene: TRBV20-1; CDR3 DNA: TGCAGTGCTAGGGAGGACGGGAGGAGTGAAGCTTTCTTT; CDR3 protein: CSAREDGRSEAFF
J gene: TRBJ2-3; D gene: NA; clone size: many; CDR3 length: 15; V gene: TRBV5-1; CDR3 DNA: TGCGCCAGCAGCCCGTCTACCGCCTTCGGCGATACGCAGTATTTT; CDR3 protein: CASSPSTAFGDTQYF
J gene: TRBJ2-1; D gene: NA; clone size: NA; CDR3 length: 15; V gene: TRBV3-1; CDR3 DNA: TGTGCCAGCAGCCAACAGGCTACCCAATACAATGAGCAGTTCTTC; CDR3 protein: CASSQQATQYNEQFF
J gene: TRBJ1-3; D gene: NA; clone size: NA; CDR3 length: 13; V gene: TRBV29-1; CDR3 DNA: TGCAGCGCCTCCGGGACGTCCGGAAACACCATATATTTT; CDR3 protein: CSASGTSGNTIYF
J gene: TRBJ2-1; D gene: NA; clone size: few; CDR3 length: 14; V gene: TRBV7-2; CDR3 DNA: TGTGCCAGCAGCCGGAGGGAAGGCTACAATGAGCAGTTCTTC; CDR3 protein: CASSRREGYNEQFF
J gene: TRBJ2-1; D gene: TRBD2; clone size: few; CDR3 length: 14; V gene: TRBV20-1; CDR3 DNA: TGCAGTGCTAGAGGACTAGCGGGATCCGATGAGCAGTTCTTC; CDR3 protein: CSARGLAGSDEQFF
J gene: TRBJ1-1; D gene: TRBD1; clone size: few; CDR3 length: 13; V gene: TRBV2; CDR3 DNA: TGTGCCAGCAGTGAAGCGCGGACAGGGGACGCTTTCTTT; CDR3 protein: CASSEARTGDAFF
J gene: TRBJ1-5; D gene: NA; clone size: NA; CDR3 length: 13; V gene: TRBV5-5; CDR3 DNA: TGTGCCAGCAGCTTGTTAGGGGGTAGGGCCCAGCATTTT; CDR3 protein: CASSLLGGRAQHF
J gene: TRBJ1-1; D gene: NA; clone size: NA; CDR3 length: 13; V gene: TRBV5-5; CDR3 DNA: TGTGTCAGCAGCCTAACTTCGAGTACTGAAGCTTTCTTT; CDR3 protein: CVSSLTSSTEAFF
J gene: TRBJ2-3; D gene: NA; clone size: NA; CDR3 length: 15; V gene: TRBV3-1; CDR3 DNA: TGTGCCAGCAGCCCGACTAGTTCCGGCACAGATACGCAGTATTTT; CDR3 protein: CASSPTSSGTDTQYF
J gene: TRBJ1-2; D gene: TRBD1; clone size: many; CDR3 length: 13; V gene: TRBV5-1; CDR3 DNA: TGTGCCAGCAGCCCGGGACAGAACTATGGCTACACCTTC; CDR3 protein: CASSPGQNYGYTF
J gene: TRBJ2-5; D gene: NA; clone size: many; CDR3 length: 14; V gene: TRBV20-1; CDR3 DNA: TGCAGTGCTAGAGTCAGGGTTTTTGGAGAGACCCAGTACTTC; CDR3 protein: CSARVRVFGETQYF
J gene: TRBJ1-1; D gene: NA; clone size: few; CDR3 length: 14; V gene: TRBV3-1; CDR3 DNA: TGTGCCAGCAGCCAAGATGGACGGAACACTGAAGCTTTCTTT; CDR3 protein: CASSQDGRNTEAFF
J gene: TRBJ2-5; D gene: NA; clone size: NA; CDR3 length: 14; V gene: TRBV11-1; CDR3 DNA: TGTGCCAGCAGCTTACCAGGGCGAAGGGAGACCCAGTACTTC; CDR3 protein: CASSLPGRRETQYF
J gene: TRBJ2-2; D gene: TRBD2; clone size: NA; CDR3 length: 15; V gene: TRBV4-1; CDR3 DNA: TGCGCCAGCACGCTAGGACTAGCGAACACCGGGGAGCTGTTTTTT; CDR3 protein: CASTLGLANTGELFF
J gene: TRBJ1-2; D gene: TRBD1; clone size: few; CDR3 length: 11; V gene: TRBV29-1; CDR3 DNA: TGCAGCGTCGGACAGGACCATGGCTACACCTTC; CDR3 protein: CSVGQDHGYTF
J gene: TRBJ1-1; D gene: TRBD1; clone size: NA; CDR3 length: 14; V gene: TRBV12-3/TRBV12-4; CDR3 DNA: TGTGCCAACGCATTTACAGGGGCGGGCACTGAAGCTTTCTTT; CDR3 protein: CANAFTGAGTEAFF
J gene: TRBJ2-2; D gene: TRBD1; clone size: NA; CDR3 length: 16; V gene: TRBV12-3/TRBV12-4; CDR3 DNA: TGTGCCAGCATCGGCTTGGGACAGGGCCCGACCGGGGAGCTGTTTTTT; CDR3 protein: CASIGLGQGPTGELFF
J gene: TRBJ1-1; D gene: NA; clone size: few; CDR3 length: 12; V gene: TRBV28; CDR3 DNA: TGTGCCAGCAGTTTAAAACACACTGAAGCTTTCTTT; CDR3 protein: CASSLKHTEAFF
J gene: TRBJ2-3; D gene: NA; clone size: NA; CDR3 length: 15; V gene: TRBV5-1; CDR3 DNA: TGCGCCAGCAGCTTGGAAGGGTATGGGACAGATACGCAGTATTTT; CDR3 protein: CASSLEGYGTDTQYF
J gene: TRBJ2-1; D gene: NA; clone size: few; CDR3 length: 16; V gene: TRBV11-1; CDR3 DNA: TGTGCCAGCAGCTTATGGGCGGAAAGCTCCTACAATGAGCAGTTCTTC; CDR3 protein: CASSLWAESSYNEQFF
J gene: TRBJ2-2; D gene: NA; clone size: many; CDR3 length: 12; V gene: TRBV6-6; CDR3 DNA: TGTGCCAGCAGTTCGATCACCGGGGAGCTGTTTTTT; CDR3 protein: CASSSITGELFF
J gene: TRBJ1-5; D gene: TRBD1; clone size: many; CDR3 length: 15; V gene: TRBV12-3/TRBV12-4; CDR3 DNA: TGTGCCAGCAGTTTAACGGGACAGGGGAATCAGCCCCAGCATTTT; CDR3 protein: CASSLTGQGNQPQHF
J gene: TRBJ2-1; D gene: NA; clone size: NA; CDR3 length: 14; V gene: TRBV20-1; CDR3 DNA: TGCAGTGCTATTGGCTCTGGGAGTCGCCATGAGCAGTTCTTC; CDR3 protein: CSAIGSGSRHEQFF
J gene: TRBJ1-6; D gene: NA; clone size: NA; CDR3 length: 17; V gene: TRBV20-1; CDR3 DNA: TGCAGTGCTAGAGATATAAGGAAGAGCTCCTATAATTCACCCCTCCACTTT; CDR3 protein: CSARDIRKSSYNSPLHF
J gene: TRBJ2-4; D gene: TRBD2; clone size: once; CDR3 length: 17; V gene: TRBV7-2; CDR3 DNA: TGTGCCAGCAGCTTAGGGCTAGCGGGGTTAGCCAAAAACATTCAGTACTTC; CDR3 protein: CASSLGLAGLAKNIQYF
J gene: TRBJ2-2; D gene: NA; clone size: NA; CDR3 length: 12; V gene: TRBV20-1; CDR3 DNA: TGCAGTGCTAGAGATCCGTTTGGGGAGCTGTTTTTT; CDR3 protein: CSARDPFGELFF
J gene: TRBJ1-5; D gene: NA; clone size: medium-sized; CDR3 length: 14; V gene: TRBV10-3; CDR3 DNA: TGTGCCATCAGGAGCGGACAGAGCAATCAGCCCCAGCATTTT; CDR3 protein: CAIRSGQSNQPQHF
J gene: TRBJ1-2; D gene: NA; clone size: few; CDR3 length: 16; V gene: TRBV6-1; CDR3 DNA: TGTGCCAGCAGCGGCGGCTGGGGGGCGTATAACTATGGCTACACCTTC; CDR3 protein: CASSGGWGAYNYGYTF
J gene: TRBJ1-3; D gene: NA; clone size: many; CDR3 length: 14; V gene: TRBV5-1; CDR3 DNA: TGCGCCAGCAGCTCACAGGGCGATGGAAACACCATATATTTT; CDR3 protein: CASSSQGDGNTIYF
J gene: TRBJ2-1; D gene: TRBD2; clone size: few; CDR3 length: 16; V gene: TRBV27; CDR3 DNA: TGTGCCAGCAGTTCCCTTACGGCGGGAGCATACAATGAGCAGTTCTTC; CDR3 protein: CASSSLTAGAYNEQFF
J gene: TRBJ2-2; D gene: TRBD2; clone size: few; CDR3 length: 17; V gene: TRBV5-1; CDR3 DNA: TGCGCCAGCACGACGTCAGCGGGAGGGTCGAACACCGGGGAGCTGTTTTTT; CDR3 protein: CASTTSAGGSNTGELFF
J gene: TRBJ2-5; D gene: TRBD1; clone size: few; CDR3 length: 16; V gene: TRBV5-1; CDR3 DNA: TGCGCCAGCAGCAGGAAGGCGACAGGGGGACAAGACACCCAGTACTTC; CDR3 protein: CASSRKATGGQDTQYF
J gene: TRBJ2-2; D gene: TRBD1; clone size: NA; CDR3 length: 17; V gene: TRBV15; CDR3 DNA: TGTGCCACCAGCAGAGATCCGACAGGGGCCGTCACCGGGGAGCTGTTTTTT; CDR3 protein: CATSRDPTGAVTGELFF
J gene: TRBJ2-1; D gene: TRBD1; clone size: NA; CDR3 length: 14; V gene: TRBV20-1; CDR3 DNA: TGCAGTGCGGATCTACAGGGGTCGGGCAATGAGCAGTTCTTC; CDR3 protein: CSADLQGSGNEQFF
J gene: TRBJ1-4; D gene: TRBD1; clone size: NA; CDR3 length: 15; V gene: TRBV5-1; CDR3 DNA: TGCGCCAGCAGCCCTCCCGGGACAGGGGGGGAAAAACTGTTTTTT; CDR3 protein: CASSPPGTGGEKLFF
J gene: TRBJ2-1; D gene: TRBD1; clone size: NA; CDR3 length: 16; V gene: TRBV7-2; CDR3 DNA: TGTGCCAGCAGCTTAGCCCCCGGGACAGGGCGGCATGAGCAGTTCTTC; CDR3 protein: CASSLAPGTGRHEQFF
J gene: TRBJ2-1; D gene: NA; clone size: NA; CDR3 length: 14; V gene: TRBV6-5; CDR3 DNA: TGTGCCAGCAGTTCCGAGGCAGGAGGGGGGAGGCAGTTCTTC; CDR3 protein: CASSSEAGGGRQFF